This TCR beta chain was sequenced during a study of early T cells in non-severe SARS-CoV-2 infection (dated by TCRdb to about 2021). In terms of the full investigation: TCR sequencing used bulk RNA from unsorted whole blood, so alpha and beta chains could not be paired. Results and caveats for the whole study, not just this receptor: VDJdb matching was skewed toward anti-spike CD8 responses and likely underestimated virus-specific expansions by missing private and CD4 specificities.

This clonotype was recorded at least ten times. Which antigen it targets is not known. Base quality data are lacking; no much larger clone is found one base away. The cysteine opens and the valine closes a CDR3 of 11 amino acids. Just the 33-base CDR3 DNA is kept, in frame starting at base 1. The germline V gene yields SGDLS for CDR1 and YYNGEE for CDR2. V is reduced by 7 bases and J by 6 bases, leaving a spacing of 11 bases between them. Libraries were made using 5' RACE. TCRdb shows the sequencer as NextSeq 500. In the TCR library protocol, unique molecular identifiers were attached to individual cDNA molecules to correct for PCR bias and sequencing error. Both TCR alpha and beta chains were sequenced, and tight co-correlation was observed between alpha and beta sequence abundances in each sample. As for the authors' bioinformatics: Decombinator V4 was used to perform V gene, J gene and CDR3 annotation of TCR sequences. TCRs were defined as expanded if a significant change between any two time points was detected under a Poisson model with p below 0.0001. Abundances of TCRs were expressed as counts per million after normalisation to the total number of TCRs sequenced in each sample. MAIT TCRs were defined by TRAV1-2 paired with TRAJ12, TRAJ20 or TRAJ33, and iNKT TCRs by TRAV10 paired with TRAJ18. VDJdb, accessed 1 November 2021, was searched for CMV, EBV and SARS-CoV-2 annotated TCRs, excluding TCRs annotated for multiple antigens. The raw public reads went through TCRdb reprocessing: fastp at Q25, MiXCR clone calling, in-frame beta chains kept. Each record represents a unique CDR3 protein, reported with the most common genes and DNA among its rows. The V and J calls follow TCRdb's processing rather than the paper's. This sample gives about 60,000 distinct CDR3 sequences in total; roughly a tenth of them show up just once. The ten largest clones add up to over 1% of the sample.

The study was a case-control design nested within a healthcare worker cohort in London, UK, with weekly nasopharyngeal swab PCR tests and blood sampling. Between 23 and 31 March 2020, the week of the UK lockdown, healthcare workers were enrolled and then followed up weekly for as long as 16 weeks. The V gene is TRBV9 and the J gene is TRBJ2-7; the D gene lacks a confident call. The specimen was whole blood. The TCR sequence derives from an adult who was a healthcare worker with PCR-confirmed SARS-CoV-2 infection or an uninfected control (not recorded which). The CDR3 reads CASGSFAEQYV. The DNA sequence is as follows: TGTGCCAGCGGATCCTTCGCCGAGCAGTACGTC.